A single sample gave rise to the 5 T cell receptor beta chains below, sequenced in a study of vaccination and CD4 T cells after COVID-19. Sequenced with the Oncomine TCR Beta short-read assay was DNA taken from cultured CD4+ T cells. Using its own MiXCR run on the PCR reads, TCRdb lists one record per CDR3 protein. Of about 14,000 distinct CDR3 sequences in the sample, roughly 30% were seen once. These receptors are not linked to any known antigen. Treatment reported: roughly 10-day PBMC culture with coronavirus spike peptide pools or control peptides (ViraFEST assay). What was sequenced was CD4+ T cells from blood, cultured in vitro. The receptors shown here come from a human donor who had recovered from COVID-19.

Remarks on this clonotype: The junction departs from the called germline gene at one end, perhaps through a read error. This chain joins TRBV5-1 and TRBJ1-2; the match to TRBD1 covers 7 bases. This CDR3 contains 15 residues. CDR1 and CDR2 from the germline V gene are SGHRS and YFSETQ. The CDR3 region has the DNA TGCACCAGCAGCTTAACAGGGGCTAGTAACTATGGCTACACCTTC. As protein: CTSSLTGASNYGYTF.

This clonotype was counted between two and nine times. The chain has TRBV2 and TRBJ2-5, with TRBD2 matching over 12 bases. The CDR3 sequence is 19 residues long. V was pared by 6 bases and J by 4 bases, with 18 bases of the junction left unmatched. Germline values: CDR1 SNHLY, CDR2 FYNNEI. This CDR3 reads CASSLTSGGSSRFSETQYF. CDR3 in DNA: TGTGCCAGCAGCCTTACTAGCGGGGGGTCGTCACGGTTCTCAGAGACCCAGTACTTC.

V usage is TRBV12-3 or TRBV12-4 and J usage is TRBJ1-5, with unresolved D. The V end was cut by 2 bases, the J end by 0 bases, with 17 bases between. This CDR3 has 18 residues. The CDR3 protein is CASSLFGRGTNSNQPQHF. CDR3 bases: TGTGCCAGCAGTTTATTCGGTCGGGGTACCAATAGCAATCAGCCCCAGCATTTT.

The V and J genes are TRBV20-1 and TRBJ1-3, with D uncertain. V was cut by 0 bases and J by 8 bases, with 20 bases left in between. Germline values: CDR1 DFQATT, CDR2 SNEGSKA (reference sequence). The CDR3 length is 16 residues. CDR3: CSARETYRSVVDTIYF. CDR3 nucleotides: TGCAGTGCTAGAGAAACATACCGCTCCGTAGTAGACACCATATATTTT.

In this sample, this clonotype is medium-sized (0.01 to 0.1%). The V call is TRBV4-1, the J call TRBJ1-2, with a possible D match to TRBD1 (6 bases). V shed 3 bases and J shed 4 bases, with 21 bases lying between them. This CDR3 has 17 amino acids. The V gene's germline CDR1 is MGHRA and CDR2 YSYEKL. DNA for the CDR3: TGCGCCAGCAGCCACATTATGACAGGCCCGCTAGGCTATGGCTACACCTTC. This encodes CASSHIMTGPLGYGYTF.